The rows below give T cell receptor beta chains drawn from one sample of a study of tumour-infiltrating T cells in Burkitt lymphoma. Sequenced by immunoSEQ multiplex PCR; TCRdb stores in-frame clones only, minus some. This table holds 1,500 to 2,000 clones, around an eighth found once. Material for sequencing was tumor tissue. These receptors were taken from a human donor with Burkitt lymphoma. The CDR3 runs from the conserved cysteine through the conserved F or W. The D gene is left open where the match is weak. Clone size is not always given. Where it is, it says once, few, many or a class for expanded clones.

j_gene: TRBJ1-1
abundance: few
d_gene: .
v_gene: TRBV12-5
CDR3aa: CASGLVRGVDTEAFF
CDR3nt: TGTGCTAGTGGTTTGGTACGAGGGGTTGACACTGAAGCTTTCTTT

j_gene: TRBJ1-3
abundance: .
d_gene: TRBD1
v_gene: TRBV6-5
CDR3aa: CASSTRTGMGNTIYF
CDR3nt: TGTGCCAGCAGTACCCGGACAGGGATGGGAAACACCATATATTTT

j_gene: TRBJ2-5
abundance: .
d_gene: .
v_gene: TRBV29-1
CDR3aa: CSVGRNNGQETQYF
CDR3nt: TGCAGCGTTGGACGGAACAACGGGCAAGAGACCCAGTACTTC

j_gene: TRBJ2-6
abundance: .
d_gene: TRBD1
v_gene: TRBV19
CDR3aa: CATLIHRGASGANVLTF
CDR3nt: TGTGCCACCCTAATCCACAGGGGGGCATCTGGGGCCAACGTCCTGACTTTC

j_gene: TRBJ2-2
abundance: .
d_gene: TRBD1
v_gene: TRBV18
CDR3aa: CASSRDRVNTGELFF
CDR3nt: TGTGCCAGCTCACGGGACAGGGTGAACACCGGGGAGCTGTTTTTT

j_gene: TRBJ2-7
abundance: few
d_gene: TRBD1
v_gene: TRBV7-2
CDR3aa: CASSLSGGPQREQYF
CDR3nt: TGTGCCAGCAGCTTATCAGGGGGTCCACAGAGGGAGCAGTACTTC

j_gene: TRBJ1-1
abundance: few
d_gene: .
v_gene: TRBV29-1
CDR3aa: CSVDDQTEAFF
CDR3nt: TGCAGCGTTGACGATCAGACTGAAGCTTTCTTT

j_gene: TRBJ2-3
abundance: .
d_gene: TRBD1
v_gene: TRBV13
CDR3aa: CASSFRGDTQYF
CDR3nt: TGTGCCAGCAGTTTCAGGGGGGATACGCAGTATTTT

j_gene: TRBJ1-1
abundance: few
d_gene: .
v_gene: TRBV29-1
CDR3aa: CSVVYTAEAFF
CDR3nt: TGCAGCGTTGTATATACGGCTGAAGCTTTCTTT

j_gene: TRBJ2-2
abundance: few
d_gene: TRBD1
v_gene: TRBV9
CDR3aa: CASSVAGDRGSGELFF
CDR3nt: TGTGCCAGCAGCGTAGCTGGGGACAGGGGCTCCGGGGAGCTGTTTTTT

j_gene: TRBJ2-3
abundance: few
d_gene: .
v_gene: TRBV23-1
CDR3aa: CANSRTGSGTPAITQYF
CDR3nt: TGCGCCAACAGTCGCACAGGGAGCGGGACGCCCGCCATTACGCAGTATTTT

j_gene: TRBJ1-4
abundance: .
d_gene: .
v_gene: TRBV29-1
CDR3aa: CSVYRLGNEKLFF
CDR3nt: TGCAGCGTTTATCGACTTGGGAACGAAAAACTGTTTTTT

j_gene: TRBJ1-1
abundance: few
d_gene: .
v_gene: TRBV7-9
CDR3aa: CASSLDTNTEAFF
CDR3nt: TGTGCCAGCAGCTTAGACACGAACACTGAAGCTTTCTTT

j_gene: TRBJ1-5
abundance: few
d_gene: .
v_gene: TRBV30
CDR3aa: CAWREQVNQPQHF
CDR3nt: TGTGCCTGGAGAGAACAGGTTAATCAGCCCCAGCATTTT

j_gene: TRBJ1-5
abundance: few
d_gene: TRBD1
v_gene: TRBV7-9
CDR3aa: CASSSPRDRAHQPQHF
CDR3nt: TGTGCCAGCAGCTCCCCCCGGGACAGGGCCCACCAGCCCCAGCATTTT

j_gene: TRBJ1-2
abundance: .
d_gene: .
v_gene: TRBV5-3
CDR3aa: CARSDNYGYTF
CDR3nt: TGTGCCAGAAGTGATAACTATGGCTACACCTTC

j_gene: TRBJ1-2
abundance: .
d_gene: .
v_gene: TRBV19
CDR3aa: CASSIVGNGYTF
CDR3nt: TGTGCCAGTAGTATAGTCGGAAATGGCTACACCTTC

j_gene: TRBJ2-3
abundance: few
d_gene: TRBD1
v_gene: TRBV9
CDR3aa: CASSAGTGTDTQYF
CDR3nt: TGTGCCAGCAGCGCAGGGACAGGCACAGATACGCAGTATTTT